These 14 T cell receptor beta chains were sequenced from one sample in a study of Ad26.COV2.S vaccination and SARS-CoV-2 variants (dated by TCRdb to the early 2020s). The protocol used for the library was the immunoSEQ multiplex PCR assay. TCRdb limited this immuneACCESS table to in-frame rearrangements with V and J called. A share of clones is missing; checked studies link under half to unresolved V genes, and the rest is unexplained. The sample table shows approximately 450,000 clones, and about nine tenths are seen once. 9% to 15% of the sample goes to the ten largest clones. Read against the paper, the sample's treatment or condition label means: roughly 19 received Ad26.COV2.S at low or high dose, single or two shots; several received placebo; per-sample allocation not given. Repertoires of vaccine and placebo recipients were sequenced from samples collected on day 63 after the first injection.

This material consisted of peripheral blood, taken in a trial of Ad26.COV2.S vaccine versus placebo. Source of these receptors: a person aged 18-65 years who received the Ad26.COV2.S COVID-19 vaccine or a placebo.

The CDR3 reads CASTWDPATNEKLFF. The CDR3 coding sequence is TGTGCCAGCACCTGGGACCCCGCAACTAATGAAAAACTGTTTTTT. The chain couples TRBV6-5 to TRBJ1-4; a weak D match, TRBD1 (5 bases). Germline V CDR1 and CDR2: MNHEY, SVGAGI. The CDR3 extends over 15 amino acids. V was cut by 7 bases and J by 0 bases, with 12 bases left in between.

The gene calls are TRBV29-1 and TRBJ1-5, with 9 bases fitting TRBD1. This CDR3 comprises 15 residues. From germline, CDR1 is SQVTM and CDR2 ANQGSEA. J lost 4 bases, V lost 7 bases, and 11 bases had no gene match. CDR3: CSAIMTGGGNQPQHF. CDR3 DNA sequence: TGCAGCGCTATAATGACAGGGGGTGGAAATCAGCCCCAGCATTTT.

CDR3 residues: CASSESRNTEAFF. CDR3 DNA sequence: TGCGCCAGCAGTGAGAGCAGGAACACTGAAGCTTTCTTT. The chain carries TRBV10-1 and TRBJ1-1; D is uncertain. There are 13 residues in the CDR3. Germline V lookup: CDR1 WNHNN, CDR2 SYGVQD (reference sequence). The V end was cut by 2 bases, the J end by 1 base, with 5 bases between.

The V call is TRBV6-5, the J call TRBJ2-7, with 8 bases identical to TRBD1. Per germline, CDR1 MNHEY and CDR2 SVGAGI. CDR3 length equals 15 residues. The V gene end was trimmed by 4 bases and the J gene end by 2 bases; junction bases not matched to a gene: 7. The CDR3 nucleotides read TGTGCCAGCAGTTCTGCCGGGACAGGAACCTACGAGCAGTACTTC. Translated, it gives CASSSAGTGTYEQYF.

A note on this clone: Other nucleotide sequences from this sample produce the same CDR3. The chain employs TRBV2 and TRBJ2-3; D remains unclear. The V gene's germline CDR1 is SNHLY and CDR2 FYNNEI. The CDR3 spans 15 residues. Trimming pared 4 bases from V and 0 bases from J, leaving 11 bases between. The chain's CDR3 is CASSGLAASTDTQYF. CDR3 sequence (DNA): TGTGCCAGCAGTGGACTTGCCGCCAGCACAGATACGCAGTATTTT.

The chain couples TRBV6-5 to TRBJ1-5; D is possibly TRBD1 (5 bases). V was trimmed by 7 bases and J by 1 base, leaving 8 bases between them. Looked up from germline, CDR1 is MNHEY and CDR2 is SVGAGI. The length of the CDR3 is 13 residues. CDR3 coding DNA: TGTGCCAGCAAGCGGGACAGCAATCAGCCCCAGCATTTT. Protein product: CASKRDSNQPQHF.

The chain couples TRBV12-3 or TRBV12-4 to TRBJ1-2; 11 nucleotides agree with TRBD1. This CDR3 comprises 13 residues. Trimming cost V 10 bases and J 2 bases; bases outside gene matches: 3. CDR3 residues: CATGQGANYGYTF. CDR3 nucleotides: TGTGCCACCGGACAGGGGGCGAACTATGGCTACACCTTC.

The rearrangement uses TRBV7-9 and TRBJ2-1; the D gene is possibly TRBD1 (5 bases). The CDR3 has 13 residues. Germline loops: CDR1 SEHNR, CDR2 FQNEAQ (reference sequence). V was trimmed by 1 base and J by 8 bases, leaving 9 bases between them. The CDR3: CASSLGRVDEQFF. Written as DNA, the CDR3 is TGTGCCAGCAGCTTAGGCAGGGTCGATGAGCAGTTCTTC. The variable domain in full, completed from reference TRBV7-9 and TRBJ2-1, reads DTGVSQNPRHKITKRGQNVTFRCDPISEHNRLYWYRQTLGQGPEFLTYFQNEAQLEKSRLLSDRFSAERPKGSFSTLEIQRTEQGDSAMYLCASSLGRVDEQFFGPGTRLTVL.

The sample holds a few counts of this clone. The CDR3 loop is CASSWGQGNQPQHF. The CDR3 DNA reads TGTGCCAGCAGTTGGGGACAGGGCAATCAGCCCCAGCATTTT. V gene TRBV6-6 combines with J gene TRBJ1-5; 8 bases are a match to TRBD1. Germline loops: CDR1 MNHNY, CDR2 SVGAGI (reference sequence). V shed 4 bases, J shed 2 bases, and the junction held 1 base outside the gene matches. The CDR3 is 14 residues long.

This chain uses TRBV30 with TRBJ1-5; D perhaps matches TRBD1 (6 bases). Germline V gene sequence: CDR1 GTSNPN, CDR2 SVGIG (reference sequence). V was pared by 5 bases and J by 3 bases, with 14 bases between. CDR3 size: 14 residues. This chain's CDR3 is CAWSRDIPNQPQHF. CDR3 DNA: TGTGCCTGGTCGCGGGACATACCCAATCAGCCCCAGCATTTT. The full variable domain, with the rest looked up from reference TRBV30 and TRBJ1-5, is SQTIHQWPATLVQPVGSPLSLECTVEGTSNPNLYWYRQAAGRGLQLLFYSVGIGQISSEVPQNLSASRPQDRQFILSSKKLLLSDSGFYLCAWSRDIPNQPQHFGDGTRLSIL.

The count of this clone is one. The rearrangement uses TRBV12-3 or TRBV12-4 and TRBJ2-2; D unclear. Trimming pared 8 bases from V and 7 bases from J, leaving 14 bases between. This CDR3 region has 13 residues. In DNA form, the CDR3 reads TGTGCCAGCTCCAAATCTAGGAACGGGGAGCTGTTTTTT. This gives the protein CASSKSRNGELFF.

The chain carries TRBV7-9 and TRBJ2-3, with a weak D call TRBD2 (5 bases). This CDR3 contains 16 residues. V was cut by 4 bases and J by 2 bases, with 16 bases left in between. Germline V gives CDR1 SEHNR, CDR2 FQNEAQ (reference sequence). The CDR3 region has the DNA TGTGCCAGCAGCTCCAGCCGGGATACCTACACAGATACGCAGTATTTT. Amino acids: CASSSSRDTYTDTQYF.

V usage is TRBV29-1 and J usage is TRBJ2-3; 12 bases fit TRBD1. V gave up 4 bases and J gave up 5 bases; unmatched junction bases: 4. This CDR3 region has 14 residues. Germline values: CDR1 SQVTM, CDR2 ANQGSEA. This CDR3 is CSVGDRGRGDTQYF. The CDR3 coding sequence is TGCAGCGTTGGGGACAGGGGGCGCGGAGATACGCAGTATTTT.

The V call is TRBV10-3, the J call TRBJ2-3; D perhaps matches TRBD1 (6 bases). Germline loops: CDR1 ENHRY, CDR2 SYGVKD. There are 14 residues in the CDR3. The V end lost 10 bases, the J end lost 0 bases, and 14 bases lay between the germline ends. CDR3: CASWTALSTDTQYF. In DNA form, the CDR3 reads TGTGCCAGCTGGACAGCCTTAAGCACAGATACGCAGTATTTT.